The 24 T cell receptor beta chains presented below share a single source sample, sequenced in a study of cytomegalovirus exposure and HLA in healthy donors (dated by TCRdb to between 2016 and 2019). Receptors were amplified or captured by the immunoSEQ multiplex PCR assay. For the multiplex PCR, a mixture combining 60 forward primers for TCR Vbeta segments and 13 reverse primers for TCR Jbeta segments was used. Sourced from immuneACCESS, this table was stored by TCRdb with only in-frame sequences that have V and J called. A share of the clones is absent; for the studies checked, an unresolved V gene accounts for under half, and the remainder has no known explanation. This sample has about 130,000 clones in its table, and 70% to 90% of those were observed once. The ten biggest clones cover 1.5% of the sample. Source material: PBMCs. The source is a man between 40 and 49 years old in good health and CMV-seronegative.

CDR3 sequence reads: CASSLRGGQGARGYTF. Here the CDR3 DNA reads TGTGCCAGCAGCTTAAGGGGGGGGCAGGGGGCGCGTGGCTACACCTTC. J is TRBJ1-2 and V is TRBV11-2; the match to TRBD1 covers 8 bases. V was pared by 2 bases and J by 7 bases, with 12 bases of the junction left unmatched. The CDR3 loop spans 16 amino acids. Germline CDR1 reads SGHAT; CDR2 reads FQNNGV. The full variable domain, completed using reference TRBV11-2 and TRBJ1-2, is EAGVAQSPRYKIIEKRQSVAFWCNPISGHATLYWYQQILGQGPKLLIQFQNNGVVDDSQLPKDRFSAERLKGVDSTLKIQPAKLEDSAVYLCASSLRGGQGARGYTFGSGTRLTVV.

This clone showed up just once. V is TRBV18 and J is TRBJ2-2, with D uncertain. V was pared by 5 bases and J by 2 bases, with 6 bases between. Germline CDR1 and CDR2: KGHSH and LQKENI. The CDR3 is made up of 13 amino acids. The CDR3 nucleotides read TGTGCCAGCTCAACCACAAACACCGGGGAGCTGTTTTTT. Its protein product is CASSTTNTGELFF.

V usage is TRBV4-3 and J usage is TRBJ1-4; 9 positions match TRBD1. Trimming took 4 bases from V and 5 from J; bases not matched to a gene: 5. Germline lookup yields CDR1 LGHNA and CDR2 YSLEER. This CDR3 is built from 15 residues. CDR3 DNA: TGCGCCAGCAGCCCAATACAGGGGGCCAATGAAAAACTGTTTTTT. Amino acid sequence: CASSPIQGANEKLFF.

CDR3 bases: TGTGCCAGCAGCCATGGACTAGCGGGAGTGAGGAATGAGCAGTTCTTC. It translates to CASSHGLAGVRNEQFF. V and J are TRBV4-2 and TRBJ2-1; 13 bases match TRBD2. With 3 bases clipped from V and 7 bases from J, the junction kept 6 bases outside the gene matches. CDR1 and CDR2 from the germline V gene are LGHNA and YNFKEQ. This CDR3 comprises 16 residues.

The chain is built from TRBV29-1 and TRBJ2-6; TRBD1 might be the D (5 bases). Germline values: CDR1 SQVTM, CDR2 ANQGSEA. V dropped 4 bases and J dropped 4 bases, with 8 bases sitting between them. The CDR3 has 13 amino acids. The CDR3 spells CSVAGIGANVLTF. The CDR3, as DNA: TGCAGCGTTGCAGGGATCGGGGCCAACGTCCTGACTTTC.

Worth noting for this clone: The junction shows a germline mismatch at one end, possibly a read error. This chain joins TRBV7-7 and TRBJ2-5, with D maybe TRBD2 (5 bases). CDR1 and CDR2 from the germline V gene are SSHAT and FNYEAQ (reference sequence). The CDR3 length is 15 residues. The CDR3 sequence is CASSSAGSAQETQYF. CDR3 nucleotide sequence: TGTGCTAGCAGCTCAGCAGGTAGCGCCCAAGAGACCCAGTACTTC.

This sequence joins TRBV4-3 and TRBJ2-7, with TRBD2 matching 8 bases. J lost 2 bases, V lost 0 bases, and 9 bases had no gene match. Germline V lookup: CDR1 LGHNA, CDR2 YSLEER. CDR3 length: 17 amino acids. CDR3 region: CASSQERVAGGPYEQYF. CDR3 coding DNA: TGCGCCAGCAGCCAAGAACGGGTCGCGGGAGGTCCCTACGAGCAGTACTTC.

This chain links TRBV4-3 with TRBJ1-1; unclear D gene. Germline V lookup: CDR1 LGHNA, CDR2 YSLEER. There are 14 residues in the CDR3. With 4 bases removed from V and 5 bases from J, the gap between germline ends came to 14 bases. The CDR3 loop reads CASSLKRGGTEAFF. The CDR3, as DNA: TGCGCCAGCAGCCTGAAGCGGGGAGGTACTGAAGCTTTCTTT.

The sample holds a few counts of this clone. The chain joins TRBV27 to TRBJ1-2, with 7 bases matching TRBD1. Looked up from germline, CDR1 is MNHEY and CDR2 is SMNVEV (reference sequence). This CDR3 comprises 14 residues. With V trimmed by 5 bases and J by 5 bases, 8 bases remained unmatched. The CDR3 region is CASSIRQGEYGYTF. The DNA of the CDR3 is TGTGCCAGCAGTATCCGACAGGGTGAATATGGCTACACCTTC.

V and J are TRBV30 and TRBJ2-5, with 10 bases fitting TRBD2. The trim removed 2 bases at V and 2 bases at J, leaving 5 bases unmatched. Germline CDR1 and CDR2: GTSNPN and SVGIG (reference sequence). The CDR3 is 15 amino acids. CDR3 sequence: CAWSPGLAPQETQYF. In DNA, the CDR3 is TGTGCCTGGAGTCCGGGACTAGCGCCTCAAGAGACCCAGTACTTC.

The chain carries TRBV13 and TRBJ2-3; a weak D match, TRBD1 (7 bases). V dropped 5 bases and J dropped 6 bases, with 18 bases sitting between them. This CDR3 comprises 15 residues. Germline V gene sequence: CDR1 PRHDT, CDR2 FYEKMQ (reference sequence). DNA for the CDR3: TGTGCCAGCAGCACCACAGGGGAGGCGAGTGATACGCAGTATTTT. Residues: CASSTTGEASDTQYF. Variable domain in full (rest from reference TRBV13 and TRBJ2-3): AAGVIQSPRHLIKEKRETATLKCYPIPRHDTVYWYQQGPGQDPQFLISFYEKMQSDKGSIPDRFSAQQFSDYHSELNMSSLELGDSALYFCASSTTGEASDTQYFGPGTRLTVL.

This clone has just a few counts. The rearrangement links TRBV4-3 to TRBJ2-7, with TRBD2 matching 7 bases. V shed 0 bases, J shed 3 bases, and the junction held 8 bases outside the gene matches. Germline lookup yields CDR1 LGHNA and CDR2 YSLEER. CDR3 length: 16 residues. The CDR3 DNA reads TGCGCCAGCAGCCAAGAGGGGCCTAGCGGACTCTACGAGCAGTACTTC. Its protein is CASSQEGPSGLYEQYF.

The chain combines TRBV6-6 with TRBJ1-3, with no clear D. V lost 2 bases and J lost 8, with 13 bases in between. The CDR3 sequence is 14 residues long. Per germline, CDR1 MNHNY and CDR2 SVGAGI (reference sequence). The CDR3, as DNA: TGTGCCAGCAGTTACAGCCCAATGAGGGACACCATATATTTT. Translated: CASSYSPMRDTIYF.

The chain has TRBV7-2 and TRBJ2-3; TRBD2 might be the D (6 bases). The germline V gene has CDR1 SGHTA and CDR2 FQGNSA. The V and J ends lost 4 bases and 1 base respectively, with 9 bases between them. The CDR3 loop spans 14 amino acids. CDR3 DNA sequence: TGTGCCAGCAGCTACGGCGGGGGCACAGATACGCAGTATTTT. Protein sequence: CASSYGGGTDTQYF.

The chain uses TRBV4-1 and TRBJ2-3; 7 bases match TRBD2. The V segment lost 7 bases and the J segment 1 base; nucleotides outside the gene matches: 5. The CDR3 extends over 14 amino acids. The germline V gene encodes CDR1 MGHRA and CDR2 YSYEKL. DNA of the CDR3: TGCGCCAGCAAGGATGGACTAGGCACAGATACGCAGTATTTT. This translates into CASKDGLGTDTQYF.

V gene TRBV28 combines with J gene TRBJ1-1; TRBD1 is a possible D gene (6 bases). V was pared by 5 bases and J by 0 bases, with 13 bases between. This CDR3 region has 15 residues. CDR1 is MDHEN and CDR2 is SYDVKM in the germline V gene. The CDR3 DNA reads TGTGCCAGCAGTACACCGGACAGACTGAACACTGAAGCTTTCTTT. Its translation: CASSTPDRLNTEAFF. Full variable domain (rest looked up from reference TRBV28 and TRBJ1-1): DVKVTQSSRYLVKRTGEKVFLECVQDMDHENMFWYRQDPGLGLRLIYFSYDVKMKEKGDIPEGYSVSREKKERFSLILESASTNQTSMYLCASSTPDRLNTEAFFGQGTRLTVV.

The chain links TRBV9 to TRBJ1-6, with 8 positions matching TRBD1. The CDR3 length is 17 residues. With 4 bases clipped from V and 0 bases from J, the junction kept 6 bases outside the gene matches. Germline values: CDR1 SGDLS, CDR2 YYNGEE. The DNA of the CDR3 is TGTGCCAGCAGCACGACAGGGGCCCTCTCCTATAATTCACCCCTCCACTTT. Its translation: CASSTTGALSYNSPLHF.

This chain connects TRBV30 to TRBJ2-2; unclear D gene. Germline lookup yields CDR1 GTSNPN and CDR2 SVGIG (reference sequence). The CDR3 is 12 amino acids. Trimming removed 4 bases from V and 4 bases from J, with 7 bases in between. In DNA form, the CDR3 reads TGTGCCTGGACCTTCAGCACCGGGGAGCTGTTTTTT. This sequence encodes CAWTFSTGELFF. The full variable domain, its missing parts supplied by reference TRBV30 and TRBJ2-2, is SQTIHQWPATLVQPVGSPLSLECTVEGTSNPNLYWYRQAAGRGLQLLFYSVGIGQISSEVPQNLSASRPQDRQFILSSKKLLLSDSGFYLCAWTFSTGELFFGEGSRLTVL.

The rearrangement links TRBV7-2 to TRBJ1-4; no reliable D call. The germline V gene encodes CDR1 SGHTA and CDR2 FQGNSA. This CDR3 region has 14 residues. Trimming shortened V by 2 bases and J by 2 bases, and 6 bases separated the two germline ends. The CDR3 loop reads CASSLSGTNEKLFF. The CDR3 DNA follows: TGTGCCAGCAGCTTATCCGGTACTAATGAAAAACTGTTTTTT.

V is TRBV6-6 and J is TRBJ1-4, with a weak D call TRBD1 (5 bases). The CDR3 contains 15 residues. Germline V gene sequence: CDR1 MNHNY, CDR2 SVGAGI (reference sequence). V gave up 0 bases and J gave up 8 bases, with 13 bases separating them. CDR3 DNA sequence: TGTGCCAGCAGTTACTCAAGGGGCGTGGACGAAAAACTGTTTTTT. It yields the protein CASSYSRGVDEKLFF.

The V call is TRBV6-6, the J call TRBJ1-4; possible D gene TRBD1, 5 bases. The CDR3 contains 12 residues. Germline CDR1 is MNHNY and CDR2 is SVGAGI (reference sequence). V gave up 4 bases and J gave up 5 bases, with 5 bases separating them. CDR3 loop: CASSSGNEKLFF. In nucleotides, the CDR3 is TGTGCCAGCAGTTCAGGGAATGAAAAACTGTTTTTT.

The CDR3 DNA is TGTGCCAGCAGCCCCGCCGGGACTAGCGGTACAGATACGCAGTATTTT. Translating it yields CASSPAGTSGTDTQYF. This sequence joins TRBV7-2 and TRBJ2-3; TRBD2 aligns across 11 bases. The CDR3 has 16 residues. After removal of 5 bases from V and 3 bases from J, the junction contained 7 bases not matched to a gene. Germline values: CDR1 SGHTA, CDR2 FQGNSA.

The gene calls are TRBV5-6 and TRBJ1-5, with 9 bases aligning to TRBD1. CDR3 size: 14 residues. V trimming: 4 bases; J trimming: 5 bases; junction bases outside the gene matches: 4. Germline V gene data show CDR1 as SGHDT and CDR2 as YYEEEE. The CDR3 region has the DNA TGTGCCAGCAGCCCGGGACAGGGCGATCAGCCCCAGCATTTT. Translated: CASSPGQGDQPQHF.

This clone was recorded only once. The CDR3 reads CASSSKLAGVTGELFF. CDR3 sequence (DNA): TGTGCCAGCAGCTCGAAACTAGCGGGAGTCACCGGGGAGCTGTTTTTT. The chain links TRBV5-4 to TRBJ2-2; TRBD2 aligns across 11 bases. The CDR3 has 16 amino acids. After removal of 3 bases from V and 4 bases from J, the junction contained 5 bases not matched to a gene. Germline CDR1 is SGHNT and CDR2 is YYREEE (reference sequence).